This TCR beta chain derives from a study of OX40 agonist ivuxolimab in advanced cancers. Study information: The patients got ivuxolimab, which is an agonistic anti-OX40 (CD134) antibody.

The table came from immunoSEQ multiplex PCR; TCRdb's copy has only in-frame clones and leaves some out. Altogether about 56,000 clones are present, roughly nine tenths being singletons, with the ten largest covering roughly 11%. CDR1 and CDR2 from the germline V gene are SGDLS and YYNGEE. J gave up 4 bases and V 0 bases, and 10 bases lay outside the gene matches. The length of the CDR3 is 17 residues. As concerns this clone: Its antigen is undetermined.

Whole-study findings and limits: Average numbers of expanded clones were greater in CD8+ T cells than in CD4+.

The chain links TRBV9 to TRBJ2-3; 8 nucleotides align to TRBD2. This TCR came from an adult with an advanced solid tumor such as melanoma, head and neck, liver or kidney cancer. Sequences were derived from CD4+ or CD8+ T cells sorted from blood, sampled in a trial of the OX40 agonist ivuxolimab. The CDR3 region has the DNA TGTGCCAGCAGCGTAGGGGGTAGCGGGACCGCCGCAGATACGCAGTATTTT. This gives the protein CASSVGGSGTAADTQYF.